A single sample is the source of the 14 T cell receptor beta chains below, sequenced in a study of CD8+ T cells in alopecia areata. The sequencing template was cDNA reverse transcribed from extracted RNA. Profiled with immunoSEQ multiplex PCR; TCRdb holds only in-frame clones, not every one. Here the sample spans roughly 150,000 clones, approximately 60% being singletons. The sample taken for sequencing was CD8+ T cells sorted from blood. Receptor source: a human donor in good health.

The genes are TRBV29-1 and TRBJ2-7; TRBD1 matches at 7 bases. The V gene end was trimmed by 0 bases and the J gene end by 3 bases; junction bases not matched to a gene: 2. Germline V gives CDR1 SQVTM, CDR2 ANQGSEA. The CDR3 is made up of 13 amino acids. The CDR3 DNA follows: TGCAGCGTTGAAGACGGGACAGACTACGAGCAGTACTTC. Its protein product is CSVEDGTDYEQYF.

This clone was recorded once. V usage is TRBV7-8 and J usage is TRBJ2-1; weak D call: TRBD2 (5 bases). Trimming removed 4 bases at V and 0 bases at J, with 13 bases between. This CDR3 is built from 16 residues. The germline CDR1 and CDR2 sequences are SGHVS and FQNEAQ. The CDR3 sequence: CASSSLRTLSYNEQFF. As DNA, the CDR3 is TGTGCCAGCAGCTCCTTGCGGACTCTCTCCTACAATGAGCAGTTCTTC.

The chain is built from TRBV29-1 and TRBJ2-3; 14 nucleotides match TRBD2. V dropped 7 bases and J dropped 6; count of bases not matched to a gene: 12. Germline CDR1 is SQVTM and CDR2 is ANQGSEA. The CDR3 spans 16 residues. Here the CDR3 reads CSAKGGLAGDLDTQYF. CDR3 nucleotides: TGCAGCGCAAAGGGGGGACTAGCGGGAGATTTGGATACGCAGTATTTT.

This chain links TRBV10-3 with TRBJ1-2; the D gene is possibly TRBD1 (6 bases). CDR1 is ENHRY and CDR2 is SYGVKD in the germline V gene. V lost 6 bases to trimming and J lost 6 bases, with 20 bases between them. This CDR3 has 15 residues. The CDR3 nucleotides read TGTGCCATCAGGGCGTTCGGGGGCTCTAAGGATGGCTACACCTTC. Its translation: CAIRAFGGSKDGYTF.

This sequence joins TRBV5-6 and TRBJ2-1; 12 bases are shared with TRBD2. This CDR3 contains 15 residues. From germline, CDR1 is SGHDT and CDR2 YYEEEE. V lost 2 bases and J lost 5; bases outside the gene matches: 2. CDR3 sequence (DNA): TGTGCCAGCAGCTTACTAGCGGGAGGCCACAATGAGCAGTTCTTC. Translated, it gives CASSLLAGGHNEQFF.

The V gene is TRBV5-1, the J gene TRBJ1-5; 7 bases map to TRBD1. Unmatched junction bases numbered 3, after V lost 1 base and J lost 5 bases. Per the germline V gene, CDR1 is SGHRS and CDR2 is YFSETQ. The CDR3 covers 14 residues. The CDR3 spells CASSLNRGDQPQHF. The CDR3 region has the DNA TGCGCCAGCAGCTTGAACAGGGGCGATCAGCCCCAGCATTTT.

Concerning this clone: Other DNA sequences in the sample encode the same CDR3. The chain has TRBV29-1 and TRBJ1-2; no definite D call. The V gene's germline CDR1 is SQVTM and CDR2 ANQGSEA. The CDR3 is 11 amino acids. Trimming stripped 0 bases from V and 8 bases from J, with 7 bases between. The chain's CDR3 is CSVEDREGYTF. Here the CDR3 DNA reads TGCAGCGTTGAAGACAGAGAGGGCTACACCTTC.

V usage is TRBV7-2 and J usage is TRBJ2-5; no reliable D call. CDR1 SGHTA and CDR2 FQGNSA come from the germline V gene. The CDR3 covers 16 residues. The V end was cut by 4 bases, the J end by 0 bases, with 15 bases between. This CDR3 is CASSSLRADNQETQYF. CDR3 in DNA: TGTGCCAGCAGCTCCCTTCGGGCAGACAACCAAGAGACCCAGTACTTC. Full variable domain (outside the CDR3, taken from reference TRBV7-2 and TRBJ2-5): GAGVSQSPSNKVTEKGKDVELRCDPISGHTALYWYRQSLGQGLEFLIYFQGNSAPDKSGLPSDRFSAERTGGSVSTLTIQRTQQEDSAVYLCASSSLRADNQETQYFGPGTRLLVL.

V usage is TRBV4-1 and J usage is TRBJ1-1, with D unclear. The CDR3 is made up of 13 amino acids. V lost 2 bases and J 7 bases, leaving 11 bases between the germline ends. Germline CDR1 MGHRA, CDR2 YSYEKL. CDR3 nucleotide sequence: TGCGCCAGCAGCCAAAATCCGTACTTTGAAGCTTTCTTT. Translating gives CASSQNPYFEAFF.

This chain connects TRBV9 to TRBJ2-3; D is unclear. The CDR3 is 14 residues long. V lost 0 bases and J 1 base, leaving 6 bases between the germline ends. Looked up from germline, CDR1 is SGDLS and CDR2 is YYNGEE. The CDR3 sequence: CASSVATGTDTQYF. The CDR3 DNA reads TGTGCCAGCAGCGTAGCTACTGGCACAGATACGCAGTATTTT.

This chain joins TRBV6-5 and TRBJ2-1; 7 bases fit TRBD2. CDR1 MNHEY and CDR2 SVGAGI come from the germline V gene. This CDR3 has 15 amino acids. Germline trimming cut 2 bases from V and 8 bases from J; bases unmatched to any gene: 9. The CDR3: CASSYGEGLADEQFF. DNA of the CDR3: TGTGCCAGCAGTTACGGGGAGGGGTTGGCGGATGAGCAGTTCTTC.

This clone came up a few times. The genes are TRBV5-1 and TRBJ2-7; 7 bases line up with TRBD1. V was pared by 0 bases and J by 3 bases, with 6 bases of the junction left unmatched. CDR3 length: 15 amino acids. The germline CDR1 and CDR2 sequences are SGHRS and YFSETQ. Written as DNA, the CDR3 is TGCGCCAGCAGCTTGGATCCGGGACAGAACTACGAGCAGTACTTC. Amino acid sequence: CASSLDPGQNYEQYF.

CDR3 nucleotide sequence: TGCGCCAGCAGCTTAGTCGGCAATCAGCCCCAGCATTTT. Amino acid sequence: CASSLVGNQPQHF. The V call is TRBV5-1, the J call TRBJ1-5; no definite D call. V was clipped by 2 bases and J by 2 bases, with 5 bases between them. The CDR3 has 13 residues. The V gene's germline CDR1 is SGHRS and CDR2 YFSETQ.

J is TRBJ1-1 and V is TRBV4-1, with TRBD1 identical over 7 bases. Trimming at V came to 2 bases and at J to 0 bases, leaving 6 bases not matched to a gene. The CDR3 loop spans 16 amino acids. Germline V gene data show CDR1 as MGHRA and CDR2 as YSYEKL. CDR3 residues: CASSQKGTAMNTEAFF. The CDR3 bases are TGCGCCAGCAGCCAAAAGGGGACAGCCATGAACACTGAAGCTTTCTTT.